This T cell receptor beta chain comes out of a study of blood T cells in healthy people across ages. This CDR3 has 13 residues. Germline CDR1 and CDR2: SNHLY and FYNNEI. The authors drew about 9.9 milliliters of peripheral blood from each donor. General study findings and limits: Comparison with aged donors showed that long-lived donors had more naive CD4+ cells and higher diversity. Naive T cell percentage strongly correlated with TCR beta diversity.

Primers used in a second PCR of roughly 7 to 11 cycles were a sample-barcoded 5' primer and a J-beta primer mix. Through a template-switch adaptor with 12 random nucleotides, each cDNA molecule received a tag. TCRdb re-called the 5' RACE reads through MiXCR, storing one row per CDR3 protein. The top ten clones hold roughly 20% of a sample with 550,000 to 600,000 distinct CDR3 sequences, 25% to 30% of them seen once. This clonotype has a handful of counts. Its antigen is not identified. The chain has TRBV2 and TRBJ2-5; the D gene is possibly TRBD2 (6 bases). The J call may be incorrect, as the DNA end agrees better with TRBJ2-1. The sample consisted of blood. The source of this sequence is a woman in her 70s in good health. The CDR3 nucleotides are TGTGCCGGCTCGGGACTCCTAGGCAATGAGCAGTTCTTC. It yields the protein CAGSGLLGNEQFF.